The 2 T cell receptor beta chains below were found in one sample sequenced in a study of CD8 T cells in Susac syndrome. An amount of RNA that ranged from roughly 0.5 to 1 ug was reverse transcribed with random hexamers. TCRdb fed the immunoSEQ multiplex PCR reads into MiXCR, producing one record per CDR3 protein. Of about 160,000 distinct CDR3 sequences listed, 85% to 95% were seen once; the top ten hold over 0.11%. Sequencing input: CD4+ T cells from PBMCs. These receptors originate from a human donor in good health.

This clonotype was seen a few times. The rearrangement uses TRBV7-3 and TRBJ2-2; no definite D call. Trimming removed 3 bases from V and 1 base from J, with 3 bases in between. Germline assignment: CDR1 SGHTA and CDR2 FQGTGA. The length of the CDR3 is 13 residues. The CDR3 reads CASSFGNTGELFF. In DNA form, the CDR3 reads TGTGCCAGCAGCTTCGGGAACACCGGGGAGCTGTTTTTT.

This clonotype occurred a few times. The junction and the germline gene differ at one end; a read error may be behind it. The chain joins TRBV5-1 to TRBJ2-3, with D hard to call. Per the germline V gene, CDR1 is SGHRS and CDR2 is YFSETQ. CDR3 length equals 12 residues. The CDR3, as DNA: TGTGCCAGTAGTTTCGCAACAGATACGCAGTATTTT. It encodes CASSFATDTQYF.